These T cell receptor beta chains were read from a single sample in a study of CD4+ T cells in melanoma. Only in-frame clones appear in the TCRdb table, and some are missing; sequencing was by immunoSEQ multiplex PCR. The data show more than 8,500 clones, with roughly three quarters seen just once and roughly a fifth held by the top ten. Sequencing was done on a sample of peripheral blood. All receptors come from a human donor with melanoma. Both conserved end residues are part of each CDR3. Fields, in order: CDR3 protein, CDR3 DNA, CDR3 length, J gene, D gene, V gene, clone size. D genes are given only for firm matches. Not all rows give a size; the values are once, few, many and, for expanded clones, a class.

cdr3_aa: CASSLEGGRELFF; cdr3_nt: TGTGCCAGCAGCTTGGAAGGGGGCAGGGAGCTGTTTTTT; cdr3_length: 13; j_call: TRBJ2-2; d_call: TRBD1; v_call: TRBV5-4; clone_size: -
cdr3_aa: CAWSVSGGADTQYF; cdr3_nt: TGTGCCTGGAGTGTTTCCGGGGGAGCGGATACGCAGTATTTT; cdr3_length: 14; j_call: TRBJ2-3; d_call: -; v_call: TRBV30; clone_size: -
cdr3_aa: CASSYYPSRGNTIYF; cdr3_nt: TGTGCCAGCAGTTACTACCCTTCGAGGGGAAACACCATATATTTT; cdr3_length: 15; j_call: TRBJ1-3; d_call: -; v_call: TRBV6-5; clone_size: -
cdr3_aa: CASSWRNEQFF; cdr3_nt: TGTGCCAGCAGTTGGCGCAATGAGCAGTTCTTC; cdr3_length: 11; j_call: TRBJ2-1; d_call: -; v_call: TRBV28; clone_size: medium-sized
cdr3_aa: CASSDRTSWDEQFF; cdr3_nt: TGTGCCAGCAGCGATCGGACTTCCTGGGATGAGCAGTTCTTC; cdr3_length: 14; j_call: TRBJ2-1; d_call: -; v_call: TRBV9; clone_size: -
cdr3_aa: CASRPETKHHSYEQYF; cdr3_nt: TGTGCCAGCAGACCCGAGACCAAACACCACTCCTACGAGCAGTACTTC; cdr3_length: 16; j_call: TRBJ2-7; d_call: -; v_call: TRBV27; clone_size: -
cdr3_aa: CASSSTWAYTGELFF; cdr3_nt: TGTGCCAGCAGCTCCACGTGGGCGTACACCGGGGAGCTGTTTTTT; cdr3_length: 15; j_call: TRBJ2-2; d_call: -; v_call: TRBV13; clone_size: -
cdr3_aa: CASSLDGAVAEAFF; cdr3_nt: TGTGCCAGCAGCTTAGATGGGGCAGTTGCTGAAGCTTTCTTT; cdr3_length: 14; j_call: TRBJ1-1; d_call: -; v_call: TRBV7-3; clone_size: -
cdr3_aa: CASSLRLVLTGELFF; cdr3_nt: TGTGCCAGCAGCTTAAGACTAGTTCTTACCGGGGAGCTGTTTTTT; cdr3_length: 15; j_call: TRBJ2-2; d_call: -; v_call: TRBV7-2; clone_size: -
cdr3_aa: CASSYSSYQPQHF; cdr3_nt: TGTGCCAGCAGTTACTCCAGTTATCAGCCCCAGCATTTT; cdr3_length: 13; j_call: TRBJ1-5; d_call: -; v_call: TRBV6-5; clone_size: -
cdr3_aa: CASSFAYWEPTNTGELFF; cdr3_nt: TGTGCCAGCAGTTTCGCGTACTGGGAACCGACGAACACCGGGGAGCTGTTTTTT; cdr3_length: 18; j_call: TRBJ2-2; d_call: -; v_call: TRBV28; clone_size: -
cdr3_aa: CSVRTGTGNTIYF; cdr3_nt: TGCAGCGTCCGGACAGGAACTGGAAACACCATATATTTT; cdr3_length: 13; j_call: TRBJ1-3; d_call: TRBD1; v_call: TRBV29-1; clone_size: -
cdr3_aa: CASSLYGTADNEQFF; cdr3_nt: TGTGCCAGCAGCTTATATGGGACAGCAGACAATGAGCAGTTCTTC; cdr3_length: 15; j_call: TRBJ2-1; d_call: TRBD1; v_call: TRBV7-9; clone_size: few
cdr3_aa: CASSEDSYNEQFF; cdr3_nt: TGTGCCAGCAGTGAAGACAGTTACAATGAGCAGTTCTTC; cdr3_length: 13; j_call: TRBJ2-1; d_call: -; v_call: TRBV25-1; clone_size: -
cdr3_aa: CASSSRQLSGNTIYF; cdr3_nt: TGTGCCAGCAGTTCGCGGCAGCTCTCTGGAAACACCATATATTTT; cdr3_length: 15; j_call: TRBJ1-3; d_call: -; v_call: TRBV6-6; clone_size: once
cdr3_aa: CASSQGQVSGNTIYF; cdr3_nt: TGTGCCAGCAGCCAAGGGCAGGTGTCAGGAAACACCATATATTTT; cdr3_length: 15; j_call: TRBJ1-3; d_call: -; v_call: TRBV4-2; clone_size: few
cdr3_aa: CASSLEGKVAAFF; cdr3_nt: TGTGCCAGCAGCCTAGAGGGTAAGGTCGCGGCTTTCTTT; cdr3_length: 13; j_call: TRBJ1-1; d_call: -; v_call: TRBV11-2; clone_size: -
cdr3_aa: CASSLGRGVDNEQFF; cdr3_nt: TGTGCCAGCAGCCTAGGGCGGGGGGTGGACAATGAGCAGTTCTTC; cdr3_length: 15; j_call: TRBJ2-1; d_call: TRBD2; v_call: TRBV7-8; clone_size: -
cdr3_aa: CASSLGQTTSGNTIYF; cdr3_nt: TGCGCCAGCAGCTTGGGCCAGACCACCTCTGGAAACACCATATATTTT; cdr3_length: 16; j_call: TRBJ1-3; d_call: -; v_call: TRBV5-1; clone_size: -
cdr3_aa: CASSPSDRTFYRGTNEKLFF; cdr3_nt: TGTGCCAGCAGCCCCTCGGACAGGACCTTTTATCGGGGTACTAATGAAAAACTGTTTTTT; cdr3_length: 20; j_call: TRBJ1-4; d_call: TRBD1; v_call: TRBV7-6; clone_size: -
cdr3_aa: CASRDDSSGNTIYF; cdr3_nt: TGTGCCAGTAGGGACGACAGCTCTGGAAACACCATATATTTT; cdr3_length: 14; j_call: TRBJ1-3; d_call: -; v_call: TRBV19; clone_size: once
cdr3_aa: CASSSGLGAEAFF; cdr3_nt: TGTGCCAGCAGCTCGGGCCTTGGGGCTGAAGCTTTCTTT; cdr3_length: 13; j_call: TRBJ1-1; d_call: -; v_call: TRBV7-9; clone_size: medium-sized
cdr3_aa: CASSSDRVGEKLFF; cdr3_nt: TGTGCCAGCTCATCGGACCGTGTCGGGGAAAAACTGTTTTTT; cdr3_length: 14; j_call: TRBJ1-4; d_call: -; v_call: TRBV18; clone_size: -
cdr3_aa: CASSYPSQPQHF; cdr3_nt: TGTGCCAGCAGTTACCCCAGTCAGCCCCAGCATTTT; cdr3_length: 12; j_call: TRBJ1-5; d_call: -; v_call: TRBV6-6; clone_size: medium-sized
cdr3_aa: CASSLGQHSYNEQFF; cdr3_nt: TGTGCCAGCAGCTTGGGGCAGCACTCCTACAATGAGCAGTTCTTC; cdr3_length: 15; j_call: TRBJ2-1; d_call: -; v_call: TRBV5-8; clone_size: -
cdr3_aa: CASSLGQQETQYF; cdr3_nt: TGTGCCAGCAGCTTAGGGCAGCAAGAGACCCAGTACTTC; cdr3_length: 13; j_call: TRBJ2-5; d_call: -; v_call: TRBV5-6; clone_size: medium-sized
cdr3_aa: CASSLGDTGELFF; cdr3_nt: TGTGCCAGCAGCTTAGGGGACACCGGGGAGCTGTTTTTT; cdr3_length: 13; j_call: TRBJ2-2; d_call: -; v_call: TRBV7-9; clone_size: -
cdr3_aa: CASKESGYTF; cdr3_nt: TGTGCCAGCAAGGAGTCAGGCTACACCTTC; cdr3_length: 10; j_call: TRBJ1-2; d_call: -; v_call: TRBV11-1; clone_size: -
cdr3_aa: CASSSRVGQETQYF; cdr3_nt: TGTGCCAGCAGCTCCCGGGTGGGGCAAGAGACCCAGTACTTC; cdr3_length: 14; j_call: TRBJ2-5; d_call: -; v_call: TRBV7-6; clone_size: -
cdr3_aa: CASSNTRGSNYGYTF; cdr3_nt: TGTGCCAGCAGCAACACCAGGGGGTCTAACTATGGCTACACCTTC; cdr3_length: 15; j_call: TRBJ1-2; d_call: TRBD1; v_call: TRBV14; clone_size: -
cdr3_aa: CASSYGAGIGSPLHF; cdr3_nt: TGTGCCAGCAGTTATGGGGCCGGAATAGGGTCACCCCTCCACTTT; cdr3_length: 15; j_call: TRBJ1-6; d_call: -; v_call: TRBV27; clone_size: -
cdr3_aa: CASSWGFGDSYNEQFF; cdr3_nt: TGTGCCAGCAGCTGGGGGTTCGGGGACTCCTACAATGAGCAGTTCTTC; cdr3_length: 16; j_call: TRBJ2-1; d_call: -; v_call: TRBV5-6; clone_size: many
cdr3_aa: CASSSGTGSSYEQYF; cdr3_nt: TGTGCCAGCAGTTCCGGGACAGGGAGCTCCTACGAGCAGTACTTC; cdr3_length: 15; j_call: TRBJ2-7; d_call: TRBD1; v_call: TRBV28; clone_size: once